These 19 T cell receptor beta chains came from one sample sequenced in a study of naive and memory T cell subsets. Study-level results: Naive repertoires, especially CD8, held a few larger clonotypes, possibly memory cells re-expressing CD45RA.

For these receptors, no antigen is known. Both TRBC1 and TRBC2 were covered by a beta constant-region primer of two equimolar oligonucleotides. Four rounds of PCR amplified the ligated cDNA using nested alpha and beta constant-region primers plus SP2. TCRdb reanalysed the UMI-ligation and nested PCR reads using MiXCR and keeps one entry per CDR3 protein. The data show about 150,000 distinct CDR3 sequences, over 20% seen once. Material: naive CD4+ T cells from blood. These TCRs come from a human donor in good health.

The CDR3, as DNA: TGTGCCAGCAGCCCGGTCCGGGACAGGGTCCACTACGAGCAGTACTTC. Translation gives CASSPVRDRVHYEQYF. The chain recombines TRBV7-9 with TRBJ2-7, with 9 bases fitting TRBD1. Trimming removed 5 bases from V and 3 bases from J; junction bases left unmatched: 11. This CDR3 is 16 amino acids long. Germline loops: CDR1 SEHNR, CDR2 FQNEAQ (reference sequence).

V and J are TRBV15 and TRBJ1-5; 7 nucleotides align to TRBD1. The CDR3 extends over 15 amino acids. Trimming took 1 base from V and 6 from J; bases not matched to a gene: 6. CDR1 and CDR2 from the germline V gene are LNHNV and YYDKDF (reference sequence). CDR3 nucleotide sequence: TGTGCCACCAGCAGAGCTCAGGGGGTTGGTCAGCCCCAGCATTTT. Protein: CATSRAQGVGQPQHF.

The genes are TRBV5-1 and TRBJ1-1, with D tentatively TRBD1 (5 bases). CDR1 and CDR2 (germline): SGHRS, YFSETQ. The CDR3 covers 14 residues. V lost 2 bases to trimming and J lost 5 bases, with 13 bases between them. The CDR3 reads CASSLSGVGTEAFF. The CDR3 DNA follows: TGCGCCAGCAGCTTATCGGGGGTAGGGACTGAAGCTTTCTTT. Combining the CDR3 with reference TRBV5-1 and TRBJ1-1 gives the whole variable domain KAGVTQTPRYLIKTRGQQVTLSCSPISGHRSVSWYQQTPGQGLQFLFEYFSETQRNKGNFPGRFSGRQFSNSRSEMNVSTLELGDSALYLCASSLSGVGTEAFFGQGTRLTVV.

This clonotype occurred many times. The chain carries TRBV5-4 and TRBJ2-5; no reliable D call. Trimming left V 4 bases short and J 6 bases short, with 19 bases between. The CDR3 extends over 15 amino acids. Germline loops: CDR1 SGHNT, CDR2 YYREEE (reference sequence). This chain's CDR3 is CASSPGQASPKTQYF. The CDR3 DNA reads TGTGCCAGCAGCCCAGGCCAGGCTTCCCCGAAGACCCAGTACTTC. The whole variable domain, remainder taken from reference TRBV5-4 and TRBJ2-5, is ETGVTQSPTHLIKTRGQQVTLRCSSQSGHNTVSWYQQALGQGPQFIFQYYREEENGRGNFPPRFSGLQFPNYSSELNVNALELDDSALYLCASSPGQASPKTQYFGPGTRLLVL.

The chain combines TRBV29-1 with TRBJ1-5, with D possibly being TRBD1 (5 bases). Germline CDR1 SQVTM, CDR2 ANQGSEA. The CDR3 consists of 13 residues. Trimming removed 5 bases from V and 3 bases from J, with 11 bases in between. CDR3 residues: CSVRGGNNQPQHF. The CDR3 nucleotides are TGCAGCGTTCGGGGGGGGAACAATCAGCCCCAGCATTTT.

The CDR3 nucleotides are TGTGCCAGCAGTTTGAGCACCGGGACAGGGGAGACCCAGTACTTC. Encoded protein: CASSLSTGTGETQYF. The chain combines TRBV7-2 with TRBJ2-5; 9 bases line up with TRBD1. Germline CDR1 reads SGHTA; CDR2 reads FQGNSA. The CDR3 has 15 amino acids. V was clipped by 6 bases and J by 5 bases; unmatched bases: 10. Filled out from reference TRBV7-2 and TRBJ2-5, the complete variable domain reads GAGVSQSPSNKVTEKGKDVELRCDPISGHTALYWYRQSLGQGLEFLIYFQGNSAPDKSGLPSDRFSAERTGGSVSTLTIQRTQQEDSAVYLCASSLSTGTGETQYFGPGTRLLVL.

This clonotype was recorded only once. The chain links TRBV7-9 to TRBJ2-1; 12 bases are a match to TRBD2. Trimming cost V 5 bases and J 0 bases; bases outside gene matches: 2. The germline V gene has CDR1 SEHNR and CDR2 FQNEAQ (reference sequence). This CDR3 contains 16 residues. In nucleotides, the CDR3 is TGTGCCAGCAGCCGGACTAGCGGGACCTCCTACAATGAGCAGTTCTTC. Translating gives CASSRTSGTSYNEQFF.

This chain connects TRBV7-2 to TRBJ2-5; perhaps TRBD2 as D (5 bases). V was clipped by 1 base and J by 1 base, with 13 bases between them. CDR1 and CDR2 from the germline V gene are SGHTA and FQGNSA. The CDR3 contains 16 residues. CDR3 protein: CASSLGRAHPQETQYF. As DNA, the CDR3 is TGTGCCAGCAGCTTAGGGCGGGCGCATCCCCAAGAGACCCAGTACTTC.

This clonotype showed up many times. In nucleotides, the CDR3 is TGTGCCCTTGGTGCCCCGGGGGCTCTACTTGATACGCAGTATTTT. This gives the protein CALGAPGALLDTQYF. The chain combines TRBV28 with TRBJ2-3, with D perhaps given as TRBD1 or TRBD2 (6 bases each). Germline CDR1 is MDHEN and CDR2 is SYDVKM. The CDR3 extends over 15 amino acids. The V and J ends lost 11 bases and 6 bases respectively, with 24 bases between them.

The chain combines TRBV28 with TRBJ2-7; no definite D call. The germline gives CDR1 MDHEN, CDR2 SYDVKM. Trimming cost V 6 bases and J 5 bases, with 17 bases left between them. This CDR3 is 14 amino acids long. CDR3 coding DNA: TGTGCCAGCAGCCTTCTTGTACCTCGCCACGAGCAGTACTTC. It specifies CASSLLVPRHEQYF.

In its sample, this clonotype was seen many times. This rearrangement joins TRBV5-1 to TRBJ2-3; TRBD1 aligns across 9 bases. CDR1 is SGHRS, CDR2 YFSETQ, per germline. The CDR3 contains 14 residues. V was pared by 5 bases and J by 1 base, with 2 bases of the junction left unmatched. The CDR3 DNA is TGCGCCAGCAGGAGGACAGGGGGCACAGATACGCAGTATTTT. This codes for CASRRTGGTDTQYF.

The V call is TRBV28, the J call TRBJ2-7, with TRBD2 matching 8 bases. Germline V CDR1 and CDR2: MDHEN, SYDVKM. V lost 4 bases, J lost 4 bases, and 12 bases stayed unmatched. The CDR3 is 16 residues long. The DNA of the CDR3 is TGTGCCAGCAGTTCCCTGGGCGGGAGGAAGGTGTACGAGCAGTACTTC. Amino acid sequence: CASSSLGGRKVYEQYF.

The chain employs TRBV5-1 and TRBJ1-3, with D possibly being TRBD1 (5 bases). The CDR3 spans 17 residues. The V gene's germline CDR1 is SGHRS and CDR2 YFSETQ. Trimming removed 0 bases from V and 0 bases from J, with 13 bases in between. CDR3 sequence: CASSLGTGLSSGNTIYF. DNA of the CDR3: TGCGCCAGCAGCTTGGGTACAGGACTGAGCTCTGGAAACACCATATATTTT. The full variable domain, its missing parts supplied by reference TRBV5-1 and TRBJ1-3, is KAGVTQTPRYLIKTRGQQVTLSCSPISGHRSVSWYQQTPGQGLQFLFEYFSETQRNKGNFPGRFSGRQFSNSRSEMNVSTLELGDSALYLCASSLGTGLSSGNTIYFGEGSWLTVV.

The rearrangement joins TRBV6-5 to TRBJ2-5; D may be TRBD1 or TRBD2 (5 bases each). Trimming took off 5 bases at V and 5 bases at J, with 15 bases between the two ends. The CDR3 consists of 14 residues. The germline V gene encodes CDR1 MNHEY and CDR2 SVGAGI. CDR3 residues: CASSLPGRMETQYF. CDR3 sequence (DNA): TGTGCCAGCAGTCTACCGGGACGGATGGAGACCCAGTACTTC.

This clonotype was recorded a few times. This chain connects TRBV6-1 to TRBJ2-1, with 10 bases lining up with TRBD2. The CDR3 has 15 amino acids. The J segment lost 6 bases and the V segment lost 2 bases, leaving 4 bases of the junction unmatched. Germline CDR1 is MNHNS and CDR2 is SASEGT. CDR3 coding DNA: TGTGCCAGCAGTGAACTAGCGGGAGTTAGCAATGAGCAGTTCTTC. It specifies CASSELAGVSNEQFF.

This clonotype was observed a handful of times. The genes are TRBV3-1 and TRBJ2-5, with 9 bases aligning to TRBD2. J lost 4 bases, V lost 1 base, and 10 bases had no gene match. This CDR3 spans 17 amino acids. Germline CDR1 reads LGHDT; CDR2 reads YNNKEL (reference sequence). The CDR3 reads CASSQGILAGRGETQYF. The DNA of the CDR3 is TGTGCCAGCAGCCAAGGAATTCTAGCGGGGCGAGGAGAGACCCAGTACTTC.

The table lists this clonotype with a few counts. The chain couples TRBV5-1 to TRBJ1-1, with 9 bases lining up with TRBD1. The J segment lost 1 base and the V segment lost 3 bases, leaving 4 bases of the junction unmatched. Germline V gene data show CDR1 as SGHRS and CDR2 as YFSETQ. CDR3 length: 15 amino acids. The CDR3 region has the DNA TGCGCCAGCAGCTCACAGGGGGCCTCGAACACTGAAGCTTTCTTT. Its protein product is CASSSQGASNTEAFF.

On this clonotype itself: The junction does not match germline at one end; this may be a read error. The chain is built from TRBV20-1 and TRBJ2-1; D perhaps matches TRBD2 (5 bases). The germline gives CDR1 DFQATT, CDR2 SNEGSKA (reference sequence). The CDR3 is 15 amino acids. This chain's CDR3 is CSARGGRVSYNEQFF. The DNA of the CDR3 is TGCAGTGCCAGAGGTGGGAGAGTCTCCTACAATGAGCAGTTCTTC.

This clonotype came up many times. The J gene is TRBJ2-1, the V gene TRBV3-1; 8 bases map to TRBD1. J gave up 7 bases and V 0 bases, and 11 bases lay outside the gene matches. This CDR3 spans 17 amino acids. Germline-derived CDR1 and CDR2 are LGHDT and YNNKEL (reference sequence). The chain's CDR3 is CASSQDPGGRWENEQFF. The CDR3 DNA is TGTGCCAGCAGCCAAGATCCAGGGGGCCGGTGGGAAAATGAGCAGTTCTTC.